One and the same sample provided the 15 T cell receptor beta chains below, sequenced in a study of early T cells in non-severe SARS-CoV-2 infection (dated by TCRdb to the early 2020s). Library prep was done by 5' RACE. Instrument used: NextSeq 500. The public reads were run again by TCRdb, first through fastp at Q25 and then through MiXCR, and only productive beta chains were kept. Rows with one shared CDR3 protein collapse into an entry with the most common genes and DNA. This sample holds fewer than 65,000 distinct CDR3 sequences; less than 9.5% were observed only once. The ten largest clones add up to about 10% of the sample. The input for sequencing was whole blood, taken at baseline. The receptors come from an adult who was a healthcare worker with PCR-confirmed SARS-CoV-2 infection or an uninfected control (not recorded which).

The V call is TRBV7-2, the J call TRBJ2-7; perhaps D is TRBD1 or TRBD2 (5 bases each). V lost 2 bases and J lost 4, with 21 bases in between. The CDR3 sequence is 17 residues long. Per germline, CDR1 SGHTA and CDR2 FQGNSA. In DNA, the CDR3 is TGTGCCAGCAGCTTACGAATTGCCTTTGGGACCACTTACGAGCAGTACTTC. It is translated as CASSLRIAFGTTYEQYF.

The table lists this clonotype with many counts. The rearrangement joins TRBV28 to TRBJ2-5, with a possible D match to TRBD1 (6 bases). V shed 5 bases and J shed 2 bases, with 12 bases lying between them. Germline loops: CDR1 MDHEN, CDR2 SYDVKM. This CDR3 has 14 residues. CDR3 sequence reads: CASSSPGQQETQYF. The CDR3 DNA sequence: TGTGCCAGCAGTAGCCCCGGACAGCAAGAGACCCAGTACTTC.

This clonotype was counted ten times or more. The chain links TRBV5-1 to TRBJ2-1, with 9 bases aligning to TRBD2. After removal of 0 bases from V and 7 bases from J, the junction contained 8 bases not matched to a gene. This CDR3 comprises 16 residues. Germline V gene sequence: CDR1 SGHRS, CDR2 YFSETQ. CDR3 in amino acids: CASSLVPSGIKNEQFF. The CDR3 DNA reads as TGCGCCAGCAGCTTGGTTCCTAGCGGGATCAAAAATGAGCAGTTCTTC.

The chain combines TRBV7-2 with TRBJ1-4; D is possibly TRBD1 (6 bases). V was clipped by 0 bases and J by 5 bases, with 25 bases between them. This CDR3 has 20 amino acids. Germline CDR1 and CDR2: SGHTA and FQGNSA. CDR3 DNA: TGTGCCAGCAGCTTAGCTTGGTTCGGCACAGGGATTGAGGAGAATGAAAAACTGTTTTTT. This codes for CASSLAWFGTGIEENEKLFF.

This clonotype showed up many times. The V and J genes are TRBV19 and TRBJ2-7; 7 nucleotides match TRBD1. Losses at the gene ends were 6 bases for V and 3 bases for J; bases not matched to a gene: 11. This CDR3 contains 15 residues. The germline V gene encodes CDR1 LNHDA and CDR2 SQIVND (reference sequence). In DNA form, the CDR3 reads TGTGCCAGTAGAGAAGAGGGACAGATTCTCTACGAGCAGTACTTC. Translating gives CASREEGQILYEQYF.

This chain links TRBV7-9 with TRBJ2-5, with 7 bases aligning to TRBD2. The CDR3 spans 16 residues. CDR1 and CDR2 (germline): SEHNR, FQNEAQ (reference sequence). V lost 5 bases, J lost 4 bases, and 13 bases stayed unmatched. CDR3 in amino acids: CASSATMSAGVETQYF. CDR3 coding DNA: TGTGCCAGCAGCGCCACGATGTCGGCGGGAGTAGAGACCCAGTACTTC.

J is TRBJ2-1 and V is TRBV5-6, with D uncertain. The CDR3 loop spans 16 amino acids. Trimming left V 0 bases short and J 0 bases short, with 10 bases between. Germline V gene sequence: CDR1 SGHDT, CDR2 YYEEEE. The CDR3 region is CASSLEYVSSYNEQFF. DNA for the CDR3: TGTGCCAGCAGCTTGGAGTACGTTAGCTCCTACAATGAGCAGTTCTTC.

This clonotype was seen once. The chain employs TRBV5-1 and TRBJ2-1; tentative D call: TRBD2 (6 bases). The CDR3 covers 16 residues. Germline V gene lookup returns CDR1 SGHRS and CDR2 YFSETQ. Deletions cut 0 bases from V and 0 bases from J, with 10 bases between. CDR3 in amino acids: CASSLGPGSSYNEQFF. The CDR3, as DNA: TGCGCCAGCAGCTTGGGCCCCGGGAGCTCCTACAATGAGCAGTTCTTC. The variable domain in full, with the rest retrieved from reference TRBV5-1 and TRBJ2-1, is KAGVTQTPRYLIKTRGQQVTLSCSPISGHRSVSWYQQTPGQGLQFLFEYFSETQRNKGNFPGRFSGRQFSNSRSEMNVSTLELGDSALYLCASSLGPGSSYNEQFFGPGTRLTVL.

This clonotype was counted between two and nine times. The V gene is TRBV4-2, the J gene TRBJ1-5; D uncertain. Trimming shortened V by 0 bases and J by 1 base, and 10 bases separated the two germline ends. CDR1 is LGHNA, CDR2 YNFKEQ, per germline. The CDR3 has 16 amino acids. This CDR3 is CASSQDLGTSNQPQHF. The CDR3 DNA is TGTGCCAGCAGCCAAGATCTGGGTACGAGCAATCAGCCCCAGCATTTT.

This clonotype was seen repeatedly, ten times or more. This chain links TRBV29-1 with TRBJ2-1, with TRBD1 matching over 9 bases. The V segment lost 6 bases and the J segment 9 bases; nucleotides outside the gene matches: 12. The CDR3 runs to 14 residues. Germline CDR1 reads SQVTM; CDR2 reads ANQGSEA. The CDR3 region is CSVGTGFRFFEQFF. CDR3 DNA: TGCAGCGTGGGGACAGGGTTCCGTTTCTTTGAGCAGTTCTTC.

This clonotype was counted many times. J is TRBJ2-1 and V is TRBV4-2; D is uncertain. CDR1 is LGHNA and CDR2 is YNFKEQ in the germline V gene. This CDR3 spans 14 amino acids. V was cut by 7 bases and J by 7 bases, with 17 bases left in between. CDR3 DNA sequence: TGTGCCAGCACCGCAACCGCCGGCAGGAATGAGCAGTTCTTC. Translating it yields CASTATAGRNEQFF.

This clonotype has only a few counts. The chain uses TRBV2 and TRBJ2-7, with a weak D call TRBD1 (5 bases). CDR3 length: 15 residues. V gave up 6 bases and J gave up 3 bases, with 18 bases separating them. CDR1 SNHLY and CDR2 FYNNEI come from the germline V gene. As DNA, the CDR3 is TGTGCCAGCAGGGGGCCGGTCTCCGAGCGCTACGAGCAGTACTTC. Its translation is CASRGPVSERYEQYF.

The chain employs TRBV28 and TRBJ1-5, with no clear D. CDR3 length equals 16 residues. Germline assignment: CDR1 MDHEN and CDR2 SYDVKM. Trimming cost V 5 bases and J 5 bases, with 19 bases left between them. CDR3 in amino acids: CASSQWRALAHQPQHF. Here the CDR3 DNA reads TGTGCCAGCAGTCAATGGAGGGCGCTAGCCCATCAGCCCCAGCATTTT.

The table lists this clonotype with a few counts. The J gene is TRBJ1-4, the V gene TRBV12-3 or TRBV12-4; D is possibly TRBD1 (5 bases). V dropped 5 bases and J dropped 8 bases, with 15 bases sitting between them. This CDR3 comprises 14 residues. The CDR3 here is CASSRKQGEEKLFF. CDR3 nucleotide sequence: TGTGCCAGCAGTCGAAAGCAGGGTGAAGAAAAACTGTTTTTT.

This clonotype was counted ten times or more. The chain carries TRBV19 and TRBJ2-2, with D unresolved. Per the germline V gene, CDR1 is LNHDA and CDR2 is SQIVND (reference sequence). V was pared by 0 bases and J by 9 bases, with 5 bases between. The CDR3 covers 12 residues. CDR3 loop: CASSIEGRELFF. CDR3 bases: TGTGCCAGTAGTATAGAAGGCCGGGAGCTGTTTTTT.